This TCR beta chain was documented in a study of regulatory T cells in long-lasting Graves disease. As to time point: newly diagnosed GD, antithyroid drugs for less than 3 months. Extracted PBMC RNA gave rise to the TCR library. About this clonotype: This may be a read error: a much more frequent sequence differs by one nucleotide.

This CDR3 contains 15 residues. CDR1 and CDR2 from the germline V gene are DFQATT and SNEGSKA (reference sequence). Trimming took 7 bases from V and 5 from J; bases not matched to a gene: 14. Both iRepertoire HTBI primers and Arm-PCR of CDR3 regions were used to build the TCR beta libraries. TCRdb processed the multiplex PCR reads anew with MiXCR; each CDR3 protein has one entry. The table includes fewer than 500,000 distinct CDR3 sequences, under 20% detected once. These data also featured in a second study, about T cells in Graves' hyperthyroidism and ophthalmopathy.

Material: peripheral blood mononuclear cells (PBMCs), obtained at new diagnosis, from a patient treated with antithyroid drugs. The TCR was taken from a man aged 40-55 years with Graves disease. V is TRBV20-1 and J is TRBJ2-1; 7 nucleotides line up with TRBD2. The CDR3 nucleotides read TGCAGTGAATGGCGGGGACCAGCGGGAAACAATGAGCAGTTCTTC. This translates into CSEWRGPAGNNEQFF.